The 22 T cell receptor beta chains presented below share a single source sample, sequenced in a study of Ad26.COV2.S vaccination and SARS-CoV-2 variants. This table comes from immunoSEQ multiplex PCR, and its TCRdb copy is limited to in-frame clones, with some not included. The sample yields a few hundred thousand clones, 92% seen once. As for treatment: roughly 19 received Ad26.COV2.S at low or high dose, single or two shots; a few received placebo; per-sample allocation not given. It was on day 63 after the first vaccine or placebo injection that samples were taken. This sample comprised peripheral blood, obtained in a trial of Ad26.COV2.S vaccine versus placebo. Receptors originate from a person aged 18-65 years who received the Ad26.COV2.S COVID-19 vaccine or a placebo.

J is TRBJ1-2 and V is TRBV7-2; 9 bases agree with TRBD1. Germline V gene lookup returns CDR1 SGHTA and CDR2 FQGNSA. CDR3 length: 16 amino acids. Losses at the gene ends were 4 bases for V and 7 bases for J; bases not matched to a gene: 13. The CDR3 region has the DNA TGTGCCAGCAGCTCTTACAAGTTAACAGGGGGCTCTGGCTACACCTTC. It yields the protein CASSSYKLTGGSGYTF.

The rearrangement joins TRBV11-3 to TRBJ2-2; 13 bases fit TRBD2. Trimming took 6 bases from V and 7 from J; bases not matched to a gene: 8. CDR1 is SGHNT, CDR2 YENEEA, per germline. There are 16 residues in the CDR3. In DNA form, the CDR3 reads TGTGCCAGCAGTCCCGGGACTAGCGGGGCCGGCGGGGAGCTGTTTTTT. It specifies CASSPGTSGAGGELFF.

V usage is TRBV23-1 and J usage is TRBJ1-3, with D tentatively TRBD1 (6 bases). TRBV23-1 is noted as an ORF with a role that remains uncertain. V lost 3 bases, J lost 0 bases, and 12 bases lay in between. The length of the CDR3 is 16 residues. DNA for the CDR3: TGCGCCAGCAGTCATCCACAGGGTACCTCTGGAAACACCATATATTTT. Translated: CASSHPQGTSGNTIYF.

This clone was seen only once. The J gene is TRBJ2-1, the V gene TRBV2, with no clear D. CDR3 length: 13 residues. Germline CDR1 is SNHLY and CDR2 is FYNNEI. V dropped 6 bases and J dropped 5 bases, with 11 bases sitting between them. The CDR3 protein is CASRQSANNEQFF. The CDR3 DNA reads TGTGCCAGCAGACAGTCCGCGAACAATGAGCAGTTCTTC.

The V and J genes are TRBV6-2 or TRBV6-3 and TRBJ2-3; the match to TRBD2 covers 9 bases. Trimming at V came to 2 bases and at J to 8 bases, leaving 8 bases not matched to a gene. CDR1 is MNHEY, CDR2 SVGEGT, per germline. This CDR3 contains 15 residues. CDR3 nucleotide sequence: TGTGCCAGCAGTTACGTGACTAGCGGCCGCGGTACGCAGTATTTT. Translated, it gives CASSYVTSGRGTQYF.

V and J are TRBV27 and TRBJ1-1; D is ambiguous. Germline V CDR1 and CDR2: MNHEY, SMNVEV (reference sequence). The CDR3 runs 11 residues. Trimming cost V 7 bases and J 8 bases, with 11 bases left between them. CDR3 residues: CASIRFLEAFF. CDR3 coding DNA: TGTGCCAGCATCCGGTTCTTAGAAGCTTTCTTT.

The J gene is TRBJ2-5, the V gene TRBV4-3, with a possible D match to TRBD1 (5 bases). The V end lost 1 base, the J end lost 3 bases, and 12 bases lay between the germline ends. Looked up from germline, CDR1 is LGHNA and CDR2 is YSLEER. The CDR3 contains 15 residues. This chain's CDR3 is CASSQGLGREETQYF. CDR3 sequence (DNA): TGCGCCAGCAGCCAAGGCTTGGGCAGGGAAGAGACCCAGTACTTC.

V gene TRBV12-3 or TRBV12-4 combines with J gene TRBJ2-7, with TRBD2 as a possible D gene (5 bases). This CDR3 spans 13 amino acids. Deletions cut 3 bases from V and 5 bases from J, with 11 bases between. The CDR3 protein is CASSFGQRDEQYF. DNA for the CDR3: TGTGCCAGCAGTTTTGGCCAGAGGGACGAGCAGTACTTC.

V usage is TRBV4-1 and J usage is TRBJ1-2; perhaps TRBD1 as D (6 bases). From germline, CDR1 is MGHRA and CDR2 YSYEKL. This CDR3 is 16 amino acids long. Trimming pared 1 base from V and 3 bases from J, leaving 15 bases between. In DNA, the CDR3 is TGCGCCAGCAGCCAAGGACAGGTTAGCCGCTACTATGGCTACACCTTC. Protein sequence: CASSQGQVSRYYGYTF.

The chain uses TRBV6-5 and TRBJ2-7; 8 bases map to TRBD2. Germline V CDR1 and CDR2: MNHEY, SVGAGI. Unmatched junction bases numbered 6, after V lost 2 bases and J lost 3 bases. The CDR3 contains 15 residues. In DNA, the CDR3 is TGTGCCAGCAGTTACGGGACGGGGGGGGACTACGAGCAGTACTTC. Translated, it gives CASSYGTGGDYEQYF.

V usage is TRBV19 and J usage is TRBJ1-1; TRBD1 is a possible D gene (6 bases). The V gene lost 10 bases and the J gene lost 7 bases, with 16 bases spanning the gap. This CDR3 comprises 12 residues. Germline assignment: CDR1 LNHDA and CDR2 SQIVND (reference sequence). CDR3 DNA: TGTGCCACCCTACAGGGAGTCGATGAAGCTTTCTTT. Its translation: CATLQGVDEAFF.

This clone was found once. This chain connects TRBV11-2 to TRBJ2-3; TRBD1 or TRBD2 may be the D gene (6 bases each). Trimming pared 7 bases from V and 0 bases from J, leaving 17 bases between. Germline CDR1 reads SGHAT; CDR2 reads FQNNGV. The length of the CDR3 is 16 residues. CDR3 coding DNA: TGTGCCAGCAACACGGGGGCGCGGGGTAGCACAGATACGCAGTATTTT. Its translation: CASNTGARGSTDTQYF. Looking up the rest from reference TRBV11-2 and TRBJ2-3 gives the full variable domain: EAGVAQSPRYKIIEKRQSVAFWCNPISGHATLYWYQQILGQGPKLLIQFQNNGVVDDSQLPKDRFSAERLKGVDSTLKIQPAKLEDSAVYLCASNTGARGSTDTQYFGPGTRLTVL.

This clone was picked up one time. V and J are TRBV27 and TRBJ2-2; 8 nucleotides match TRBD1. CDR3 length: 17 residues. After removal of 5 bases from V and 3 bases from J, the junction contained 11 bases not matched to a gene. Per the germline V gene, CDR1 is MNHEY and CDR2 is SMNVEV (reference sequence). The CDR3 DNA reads TGTGCCAGCAGTAGACACCGACAGGGGTGGGACACCGGGGAGCTGTTTTTT. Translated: CASSRHRQGWDTGELFF.

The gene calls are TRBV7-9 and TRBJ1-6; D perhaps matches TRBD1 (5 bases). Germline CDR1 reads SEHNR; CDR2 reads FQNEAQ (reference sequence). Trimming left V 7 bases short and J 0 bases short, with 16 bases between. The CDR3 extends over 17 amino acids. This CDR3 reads CASNVGASSSYNSPLHF. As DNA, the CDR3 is TGTGCCAGCAACGTCGGGGCGTCGAGCTCCTATAATTCACCCCTCCACTTT.

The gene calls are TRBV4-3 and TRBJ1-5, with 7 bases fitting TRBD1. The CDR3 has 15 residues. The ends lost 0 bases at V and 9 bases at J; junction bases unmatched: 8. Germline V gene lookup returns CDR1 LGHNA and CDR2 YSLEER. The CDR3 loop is CASSQDRTGPMPQHF. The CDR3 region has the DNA TGCGCCAGCAGCCAAGATCGGACAGGCCCGATGCCCCAGCATTTT.

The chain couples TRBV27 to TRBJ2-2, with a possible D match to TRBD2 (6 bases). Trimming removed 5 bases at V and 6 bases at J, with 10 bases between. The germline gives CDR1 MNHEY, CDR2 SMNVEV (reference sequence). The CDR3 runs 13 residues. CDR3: CASSRPGAGELFF. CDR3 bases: TGTGCCAGCAGTCGGCCGGGGGCCGGGGAGCTGTTTTTT.

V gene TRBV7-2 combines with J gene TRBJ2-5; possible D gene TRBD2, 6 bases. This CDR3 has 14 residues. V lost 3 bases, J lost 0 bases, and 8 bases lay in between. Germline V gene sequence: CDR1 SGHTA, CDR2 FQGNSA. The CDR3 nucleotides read TGTGCCAGCAGCTTCGGGGACTACCAAGAGACCCAGTACTTC. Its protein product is CASSFGDYQETQYF.

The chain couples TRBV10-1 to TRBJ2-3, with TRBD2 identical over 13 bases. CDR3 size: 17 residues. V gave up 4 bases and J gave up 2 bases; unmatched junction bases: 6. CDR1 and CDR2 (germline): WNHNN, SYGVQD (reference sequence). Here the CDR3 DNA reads TGCGCCAGCAGTGCCGGGACTAGCGGGGCCGACACAGATACGCAGTATTTT. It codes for CASSAGTSGADTDTQYF.

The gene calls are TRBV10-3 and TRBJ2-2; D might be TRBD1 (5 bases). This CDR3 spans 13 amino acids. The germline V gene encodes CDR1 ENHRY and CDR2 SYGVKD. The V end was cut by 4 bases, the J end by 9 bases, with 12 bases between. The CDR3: CAISAQGTRELFF. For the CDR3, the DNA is TGTGCCATCAGTGCTCAGGGTACCCGGGAGCTGTTTTTT.

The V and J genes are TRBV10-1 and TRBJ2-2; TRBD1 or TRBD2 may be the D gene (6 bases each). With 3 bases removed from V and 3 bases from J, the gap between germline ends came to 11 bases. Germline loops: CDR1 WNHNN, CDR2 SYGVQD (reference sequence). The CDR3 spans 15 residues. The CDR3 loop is CASSDRGRDTGELFF. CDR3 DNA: TGCGCCAGCAGTGACCGGGGGCGCGACACCGGGGAGCTGTTTTTT.

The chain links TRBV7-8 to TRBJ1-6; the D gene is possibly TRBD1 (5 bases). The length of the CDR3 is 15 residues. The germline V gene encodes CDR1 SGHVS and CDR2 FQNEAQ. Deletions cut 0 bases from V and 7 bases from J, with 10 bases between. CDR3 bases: TGTGCCAGCAGCTTAGCGCAGGGTGTAAATTCACCCCTCCACTTT. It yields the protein CASSLAQGVNSPLHF. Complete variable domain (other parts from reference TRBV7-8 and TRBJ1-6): GAGVSQSPRYKVAKRGQDVALRCDPISGHVSLFWYQQALGQGPEFLTYFQNEAQLDKSGLPSDRFFAERPEGSVSTLKIQRTQQEDSAVYLCASSLAQGVNSPLHFGNGTRLTVT.

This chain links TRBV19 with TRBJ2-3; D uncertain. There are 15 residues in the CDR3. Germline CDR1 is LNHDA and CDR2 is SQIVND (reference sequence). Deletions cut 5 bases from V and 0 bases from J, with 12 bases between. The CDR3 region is CASSFYGPSTDTQYF. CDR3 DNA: TGTGCCAGTAGTTTCTATGGGCCGAGCACAGATACGCAGTATTTT. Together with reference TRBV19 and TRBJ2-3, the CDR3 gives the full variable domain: DGGITQSPKYLFRKEGQNVTLSCEQNLNHDAMYWYRQDPGQGLRLIYYSQIVNDFQKGDIAEGYSVSREKKESFPLTVTSAQKNPTAFYLCASSFYGPSTDTQYFGPGTRLTVL.